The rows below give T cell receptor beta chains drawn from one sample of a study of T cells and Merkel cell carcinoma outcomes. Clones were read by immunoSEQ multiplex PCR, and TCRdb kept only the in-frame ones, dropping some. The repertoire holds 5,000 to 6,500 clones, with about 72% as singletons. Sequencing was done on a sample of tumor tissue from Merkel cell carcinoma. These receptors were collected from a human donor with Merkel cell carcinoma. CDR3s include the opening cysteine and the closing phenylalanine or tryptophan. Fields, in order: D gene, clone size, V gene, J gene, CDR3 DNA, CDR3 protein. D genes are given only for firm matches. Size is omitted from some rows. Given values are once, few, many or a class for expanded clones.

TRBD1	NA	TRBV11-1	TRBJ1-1	TGTGCCAGCAGCTTGCGACAGGGGGCTACCACTGAAGCTTTCTTT	CASSLRQGATTEAFF
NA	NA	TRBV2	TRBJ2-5	TGTGCCAGCAGGGGCGTGGACGGGGAGACCCAGTACTTC	CASRGVDGETQYF
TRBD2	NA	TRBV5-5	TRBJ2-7	TGTGCCAGCACCCGAAGCCGGACTAGCGGGAGCGGAGAGCAGTACTTC	CASTRSRTSGSGEQYF
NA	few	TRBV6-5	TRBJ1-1	TGTGCCAGCAGGGACGACAGAACCCATGAAGCTTTCTTT	CASRDDRTHEAFF
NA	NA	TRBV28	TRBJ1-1	TGTGCCAGCAGTTTTCCTGGGAGGGGCACTGAAGCTTTCTTT	CASSFPGRGTEAFF
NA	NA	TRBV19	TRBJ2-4	TGTGCCAGTACCCCCCATCAAGCCAAAAACATTCAGTACTTC	CASTPHQAKNIQYF
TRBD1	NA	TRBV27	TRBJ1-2	TGTGCCAGCAGTTTAGACAGGGGGGCTGGCTACACCTTC	CASSLDRGAGYTF
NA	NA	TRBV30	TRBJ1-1	TGTGCCTGGAGTGATCTACAGGACTCGAACACTGAAGCTTTCTTT	CAWSDLQDSNTEAFF
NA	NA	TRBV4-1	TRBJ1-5	TGCGCCAGCAGCCAAGGGGGGGGAGGCAATCAGCCCCAGCATTTT	CASSQGGGGNQPQHF
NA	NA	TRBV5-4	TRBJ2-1	TGTGCCAGCAGCCCTGTCGGGGTTTGGAATGAGCAGTTCTTC	CASSPVGVWNEQFF
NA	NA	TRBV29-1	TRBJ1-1	TGCAGCGTTCAGGGTCCGGGCACTGAAGCTTTCTTT	CSVQGPGTEAFF
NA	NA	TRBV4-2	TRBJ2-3	TGTGCCAGCAGCCGGGAATCCAGGGCAGATACGCAGTATTTT	CASSRESRADTQYF
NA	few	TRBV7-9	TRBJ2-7	TGTGCCAGCAGCTTAGTGGGCAACTCCTACGAGCAGTACTTC	CASSLVGNSYEQYF
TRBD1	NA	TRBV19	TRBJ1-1	TGTGCCAGTAGTATTGAAGGGGGGGACAGCCACACTGAAGCTTTCTTT	CASSIEGGDSHTEAFF
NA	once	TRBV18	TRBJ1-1	TGTGCCAGCTCAGCGGACAGGAACACTGAAGCTTTCTTT	CASSADRNTEAFF
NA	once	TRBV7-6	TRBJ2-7	TGTGCCAGCAGCTCCCTAGAGGCTATTGGTTGGAGTACCTACGAGCAGTACTTC	CASSSLEAIGWSTYEQYF
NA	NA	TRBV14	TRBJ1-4	TGTGCCAGCAGCCCATTGGGGTCTTGGGAAAAACTGTTTTTT	CASSPLGSWEKLFF
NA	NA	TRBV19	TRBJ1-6	TGTGCCAGTAGCGGAGGACAGTCTAATTCACCCCTCCACTTT	CASSGGQSNSPLHF
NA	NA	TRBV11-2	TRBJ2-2	TGTGCCAGCAGTTTCCCCGGGACGGATCACACCGGGGAGCTGTTTTTT	CASSFPGTDHTGELFF
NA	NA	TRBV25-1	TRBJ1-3	TGTGCCAGCAGTCCTCAGAACTCTGGAAACACCATATATTTT	CASSPQNSGNTIYF
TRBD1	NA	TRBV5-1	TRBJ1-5	TGCGCCAGCAGCAGAGGGGGACAGGGAGGAGAGCCCCAGCATTTT	CASSRGGQGGEPQHF
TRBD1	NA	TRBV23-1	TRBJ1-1	TGCGCCAGCAGTCAAACAGGGGAAGGGTCTCCCAACACTGAAGCTTTCTTT	CASSQTGEGSPNTEAFF
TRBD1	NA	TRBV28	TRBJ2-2	TGTGCCAGCAGTCCCGAGAGGGGGCGCGGCACCGGGGAGCTGTTTTTT	CASSPERGRGTGELFF
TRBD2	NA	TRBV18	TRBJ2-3	TGTGCCAGCTCACCGGTGAGACTAGCGGTAACAGATACGCAGTATTTT	CASSPVRLAVTDTQYF
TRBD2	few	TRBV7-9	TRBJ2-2	TGTGCCAGCAGCTTAGTGCCGGGCGGGAGTTCGAACACCGGGGAGCTGTTTTTT	CASSLVPGGSSNTGELFF
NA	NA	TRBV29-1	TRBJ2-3	TGCAGCATTGAGGGACAAGGGATGACAGATACGCAGTATTTT	CSIEGQGMTDTQYF
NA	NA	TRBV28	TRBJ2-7	TGTGCCAGCAGTCCTCCTAGGGCGCAGTACTTC	CASSPPRAQYF
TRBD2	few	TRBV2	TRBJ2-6	TGTGCCAGCAAAGCGGGGGGGGCCAACGTCCTGACTTTC	CASKAGGANVLTF
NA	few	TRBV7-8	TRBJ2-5	TGTGCCAGCAGCTTAGGGAGAGAGACCCAGTACTTC	CASSLGRETQYF
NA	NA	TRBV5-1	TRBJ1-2	TGCGCCAGCAGTACAGCGGACTATGGCTACACCTTC	CASSTADYGYTF
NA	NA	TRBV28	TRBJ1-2	TGTGCCAGCAGTGCGGTTGAGTACTATGGCTACACCTTC	CASSAVEYYGYTF
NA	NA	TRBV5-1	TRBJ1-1	TGCGCCAGCAGCCCGGACGCTCGGGTGGACACTGAAGCTTTCTTT	CASSPDARVDTEAFF
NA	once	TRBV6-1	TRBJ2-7	TGTGCCAGCAGTAGCCGGGACCTAGCCTACGAGCAGTACTTC	CASSSRDLAYEQYF
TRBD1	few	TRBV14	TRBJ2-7	TGTGCCAGCAGCCCCGGGACAGGGTCCTACGAGCAGTACTTC	CASSPGTGSYEQYF
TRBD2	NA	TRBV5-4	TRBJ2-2	TGTGCCAGCAGCTCGGGACTAGCGGAGGCACTGACCGGGGAGCTGTTTTTT	CASSSGLAEALTGELFF
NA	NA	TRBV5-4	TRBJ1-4	TGTGCCAGCAGCAGAGACACGGATCCGAACTTGTTTTTT	CASSRDTDPNLFF
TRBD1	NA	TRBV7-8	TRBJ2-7	TGTGCCAGCAGCTGGGGACAGGGAAACGAGCAGTACTTC	CASSWGQGNEQYF
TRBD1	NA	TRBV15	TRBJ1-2	TGTGCCACCAGCAGTGGGACAGGGAGGCTCTATGGCTACACCTTC	CATSSGTGRLYGYTF
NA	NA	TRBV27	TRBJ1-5	TGTGCCAGCAGTCCTTCCAGGGTTCAGCCCCAGCATTTT	CASSPSRVQPQHF
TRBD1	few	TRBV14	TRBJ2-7	TGTGCCAGCAGCCCGACAGGGGGAAGGGAGCAGTACTTC	CASSPTGGREQYF
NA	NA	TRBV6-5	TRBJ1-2	TGTGCCAGCAGTTACTCTTCGACGGGGGACGGCTACACCTTC	CASSYSSTGDGYTF
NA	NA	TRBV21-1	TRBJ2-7	TGTGCCGCCAAACGGCGGTTTGTGGCCTACGAGCAGTACTTC	CAAKRRFVAYEQYF
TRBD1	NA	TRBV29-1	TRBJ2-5	TGCAGCGTCAAAATACTCGCCGGGACAGGGAAGATGAAGACCCAGTACTTC	CSVKILAGTGKMKTQYF
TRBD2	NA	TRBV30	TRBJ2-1	TGTGCCTGGGGGCGGGGGGGCTACTCCTACAATGAGCAGTTCTTC	CAWGRGGYSYNEQFF
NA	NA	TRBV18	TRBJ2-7	TGTGCCAGCTCACTTGGGGTTTACGGCGAGCAGTACTTC	CASSLGVYGEQYF
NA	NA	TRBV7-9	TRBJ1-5	TGTGCCAGCAGCTCCCACAATCAGCCCCAGCATTTT	CASSSHNQPQHF
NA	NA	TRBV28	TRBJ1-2	TGTGCCAGCAGTTTCGTACAGGGTAATGGCTACACCTTC	CASSFVQGNGYTF